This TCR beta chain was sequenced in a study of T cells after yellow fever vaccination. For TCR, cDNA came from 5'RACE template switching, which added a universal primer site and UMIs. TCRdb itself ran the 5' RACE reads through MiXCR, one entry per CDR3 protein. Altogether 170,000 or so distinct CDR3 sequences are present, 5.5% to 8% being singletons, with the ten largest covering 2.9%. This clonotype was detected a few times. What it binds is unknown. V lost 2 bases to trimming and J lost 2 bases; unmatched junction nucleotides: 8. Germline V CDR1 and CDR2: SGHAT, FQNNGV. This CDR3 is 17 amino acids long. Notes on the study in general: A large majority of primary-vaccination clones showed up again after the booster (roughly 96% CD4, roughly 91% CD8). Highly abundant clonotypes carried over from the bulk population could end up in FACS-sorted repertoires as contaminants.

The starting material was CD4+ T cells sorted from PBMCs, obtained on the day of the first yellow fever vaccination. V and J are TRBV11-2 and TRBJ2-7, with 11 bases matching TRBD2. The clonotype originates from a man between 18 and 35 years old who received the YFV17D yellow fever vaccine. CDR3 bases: TGTGCCAGCAGCTTACTAGCGGGGGGCCTGGTTACCTACGAGCAGTACTTC. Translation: CASSLLAGGLVTYEQYF.